Below are 2 T cell receptor beta chains sequenced from a single sample in a study of T cell repertoires in cytomegalovirus infection. From the reads, TCRdb called clonotypes with MiXCR, one entry per CDR3 protein. Here the sample spans fewer than 85,000 distinct CDR3 sequences, 3% to 4.5% being singletons. Material for sequencing was PBMCs. These receptors came from a human donor in good health (CMV status not recorded). Some clones in this sample may be carry-over from other donors' samples.

Many counts were recorded for this clonotype. The chain links TRBV25-1 to TRBJ2-3; D remains ambiguous. V gave up 4 bases and J gave up 1 base, with 12 bases separating them. Per germline, CDR1 MGHDK and CDR2 SYGVNS. The CDR3 totals 15 residues. The chain's CDR3 is CASSGTSEGTDTQYF. The CDR3 DNA is TGTGCCAGCAGTGGAACATCAGAGGGCACAGATACGCAGTATTTT. The variable domain in full, completed from reference TRBV25-1 and TRBJ2-3, reads EADIYQTPRYLVIGTGKKITLECSQTMGHDKMYWYQQDPGMELHLIHYSYGVNSTEKGDLSSESTVSRIRTEHFPLTLESARPSHTSQYLCASSGTSEGTDTQYFGPGTRLTVL.

This clonotype appeared many times. The rearrangement joins TRBV7-2 to TRBJ1-2; perhaps TRBD1 as D (5 bases). CDR3 length: 14 amino acids. CDR1 and CDR2 (germline): SGHTA, FQGNSA. V shed 4 bases and J shed 2 bases, with 11 bases lying between them. The CDR3 sequence: CASSSGQGNYGYTF. In nucleotides, the CDR3 is TGTGCCAGCAGCTCGGGGCAGGGAAACTATGGCTACACCTTC.